This is a list of T cell receptor beta chains from one sample in a study of PD-L1 blockade in urothelial cancer. Sequencing used immunoSEQ multiplex PCR; TCRdb keeps in-frame clones, though not all of them. The sample contains 60,000 to 85,000 clones, about 90% of which appear only once. Here the sequenced sample was PBMCs, taken around atezolizumab (anti-PD-L1) treatment. These receptors were obtained from a woman aged 65 to 85 with urothelial cancer. Each CDR3 is given with its conserved first and last residue. D genes are given only for firm matches. A row's size may be missing; if present it is once, few, many or a size class.

len | j_gene | abundance | v_gene | d_gene | CDR3aa | CDR3nt
16 | TRBJ2-3 | - | TRBV6-6 | TRBD2 | CASSPLAGGLADTQYF | TGTGCCAGCAGTCCACTAGCGGGGGGGCTAGCAGATACGCAGTATTTT
16 | TRBJ1-3 | - | TRBV5-1 | TRBD1 | CASSLGQTGSGNTIYF | TGCGCCAGCAGCTTGGGCCAGACAGGGAGTGGAAACACCATATATTTT
15 | TRBJ1-4 | - | TRBV6-5 | TRBD1 | CASSYTTGANEKLFF | TGTGCCAGCAGTTACACGACAGGGGCTAATGAAAAACTGTTTTTT
14 | TRBJ1-2 | - | TRBV19 | TRBD1 | CASRRDRASYGYTF | TGTGCCAGTAGAAGGGACAGGGCTTCCTATGGCTACACCTTC
15 | TRBJ2-1 | - | TRBV5-4 | TRBD2 | CASSFDLAGGYEQFF | TGTGCCAGCAGCTTTGACCTAGCGGGAGGATATGAGCAGTTCTTC
17 | TRBJ2-2 | - | TRBV4-2 | - | CASSQVTGTPNTGELFF | TGTGCCAGCAGCCAAGTAACCGGGACACCGAACACCGGGGAGCTGTTTTTT
15 | TRBJ1-5 | - | TRBV10-3 | - | CAISEAGDSNQPQHF | TGTGCCATCAGTGAGGCAGGCGATAGCAATCAGCCCCAGCATTTT
14 | TRBJ2-2 | few | TRBV4-3 | - | CASSQGQITGELFF | TGCGCCAGCAGCCAAGGACAGATCACCGGGGAGCTGTTTTTT
16 | TRBJ2-1 | - | TRBV9 | - | CASSVGGGRTDNEQFF | TGTGCCAGCAGCGTAGGAGGAGGCAGGACTGACAATGAGCAGTTCTTC
16 | TRBJ2-7 | - | TRBV7-6 | TRBD2 | CASSLRVAGVSYEQYF | TGTGCCAGCAGCTTGAGGGTAGCGGGGGTCTCCTACGAGCAGTACTTC
12 | TRBJ2-5 | once | TRBV18 | - | CASSPQGETQYF | TGTGCCAGCTCACCCCAGGGAGAGACCCAGTACTTC
14 | TRBJ1-2 | few | TRBV15 | - | CATSRDHGASGYTF | TGTGCCACCAGCAGAGATCATGGGGCGAGTGGCTACACCTTC
15 | TRBJ2-4 | - | TRBV6-1 | - | CASRKQGSAKNIQYF | TGTGCCAGCAGGAAACAGGGATCCGCCAAAAACATTCAGTACTTC
17 | TRBJ1-2 | - | TRBV9 | - | CASSVAGGPLANYGYTF | TGTGCCAGCAGCGTAGCGGGGGGCCCCTTAGCTAACTATGGCTACACCTTC
16 | TRBJ1-4 | - | TRBV18 | - | CASSPPLQGGNEKLFF | TGTGCCAGCTCACCACCTCTACAGGGTGGAAACGAAAAACTGTTTTTT